This T cell receptor beta chain came from a study of beta chain features in type 1 diabetes. The CDR3 has 10 residues. Germline loops: CDR1 SGHTA, CDR2 FQGTGA. V lost 5 bases and J lost 10, with 7 bases in between. Study observations and caveats: These data did not resolve whether HLA type affects TCRB rearrangement.

Sequenced material consisted of expressed TCRB transcripts (all of the isolated RNA was reverse transcribed). This table comes from immunoSEQ multiplex PCR, and its TCRdb copy is limited to in-frame clones, with some not included. The sample contains about 320,000 clones, roughly 15% of which appear only once. In the case of this clone: Its matching antigen is unknown.

All sorted populations exceeded 98% purity. The sample consisted of central memory CD4+ T cells from blood. This receptor was taken from a man aged 30 to 39 in good health. This chain joins TRBV7-3 and TRBJ2-3, with D uncertain. In nucleotides, the CDR3 is TGTGCCAGCAGCACAGAGGCGCAGTATTTT. Translated: CASSTEAQYF.